These 28 T cell receptor beta chains were sequenced from one sample in a study of cytomegalovirus exposure and HLA in healthy donors. PCR primers comprised 60 Vbeta and 13 Jbeta primers. Here immunoSEQ multiplex PCR was the method, and the copy in TCRdb shows in-frame clones only, minus some. The sample has under 300,000 clones; roughly two thirds are singletons. Source material: PBMCs. Source of these receptors: a female donor in good health and CMV-seronegative.

This chain links TRBV5-1 with TRBJ2-7; 11 bases fit TRBD2. J was trimmed by 6 bases and V by 4 bases; bases with no gene match: 6. In germline, CDR1 is SGHRS, CDR2 YFSETQ. The CDR3 spans 14 residues. The CDR3 spells CASSLLAGGGEQYF. The DNA of the CDR3 is TGCGCCAGCAGCCTCTTAGCGGGAGGGGGCGAGCAGTACTTC.

This clone was observed a handful of times. The CDR3 nucleotides read TGCGCCAGCAGCAGGTTAGACACGAAACTGTTTTTT. Translation gives CASSRLDTKLFF. V is TRBV4-1 and J is TRBJ1-4; D ambiguous. The CDR3 runs to 12 residues. The V end lost 5 bases, the J end lost 11 bases, and 12 bases lay between the germline ends. In germline, CDR1 is MGHRA, CDR2 YSYEKL.

This chain links TRBV18 with TRBJ1-1; D is unresolved. The CDR3 contains 12 residues. Germline V lookup: CDR1 KGHSH, CDR2 LQKENI. V was clipped by 3 bases and J by 8 bases, with 10 bases between them. The CDR3 loop is CASSPQGDEAFF. CDR3 DNA sequence: TGTGCCAGCTCACCTCAAGGAGACGAAGCTTTCTTT.

V is TRBV5-7 and J is TRBJ1-5; TRBD1 is a possible D gene (6 bases). TRBV5-7 is sorted into the ORF group, with uncertain function. The V and J ends lost 0 bases and 7 bases respectively, with 11 bases between them. The CDR3 is made up of 14 amino acids. The CDR3, as DNA: TGTGCCAGCAGCTTGGTAGGCAGGGGCCAGCCCCAGCATTTT. Residues: CASSLVGRGQPQHF.

The chain combines TRBV25-1 with TRBJ1-1; D remains unclear. The V end lost 3 bases, the J end lost 10 bases, and 12 bases lay between the germline ends. Germline V CDR1 and CDR2: MGHDK, SYGVNS. The CDR3 has 12 residues. CDR3 coding DNA: TGTGCCAGCAGTGACCGGGAGGCGGGAGCTTTCTTT. Translated, it gives CASSDREAGAFF.

The gene calls are TRBV27 and TRBJ1-5; 10 nucleotides line up with TRBD1. Trimming cost V 5 bases and J 5 bases; bases outside gene matches: 6. This CDR3 has 15 residues. Looked up from germline, CDR1 is MNHEY and CDR2 is SMNVEV (reference sequence). The CDR3 sequence: CASSAGTGAYQPQHF. CDR3 DNA: TGTGCCAGCAGTGCCGGGACAGGGGCCTATCAGCCCCAGCATTTT.

The table lists this clone with a few counts. The chain joins TRBV5-6 to TRBJ2-5; D gene ambiguous. Trimming removed 4 bases from V and 4 bases from J, with 11 bases in between. The CDR3 runs 13 residues. In germline, CDR1 is SGHDT, CDR2 YYEEEE. The CDR3 sequence: CASSRGRAETQYF. CDR3 coding DNA: TGTGCCAGCAGCCGAGGCCGCGCAGAGACCCAGTACTTC.

V usage is TRBV28 and J usage is TRBJ2-7; D is undetermined. Trimming took off 6 bases at V and 1 base at J, with 10 bases between the two ends. Germline CDR1 reads MDHEN; CDR2 reads SYDVKM. The CDR3 sequence is 13 residues long. In DNA, the CDR3 is TGTGCCAGCAGCCTGACTGAATCCTACGAGCAGTACTTC. It specifies CASSLTESYEQYF.

The V call is TRBV6-1, the J call TRBJ1-6; 8 bases are a match to TRBD1. This CDR3 is 16 amino acids long. V lost 3 bases to trimming and J lost 0 bases; unmatched junction nucleotides: 1. The germline V gene has CDR1 MNHNS and CDR2 SASEGT. The CDR3 is CASSEDRDSYNSPLHF. The CDR3 bases are TGTGCCAGCAGTGAGGACAGGGACTCCTATAATTCACCCCTCCACTTT.

The chain employs TRBV18 and TRBJ2-3, with TRBD2 matching 8 bases. CDR1 is KGHSH and CDR2 is LQKENI in the germline V gene. CDR3 size: 15 residues. J was trimmed by 11 bases and V by 3 bases; bases with no gene match: 13. The CDR3 loop is CASSPTGTSDGGQYF. CDR3 nucleotide sequence: TGTGCCAGCTCACCCACCGGGACTAGTGATGGGGGGCAGTATTTT.

The V call is TRBV10-2, the J call TRBJ2-1; 7 bases fit TRBD2. The V and J ends lost 7 bases and 5 bases, in that order; junction bases with no gene match: 5. The CDR3 spans 13 residues. From germline, CDR1 is WSHSY and CDR2 SAAADI. In DNA form, the CDR3 reads TGCGCCAGCACCCCCCTAGCGGACAATGAGCAGTTCTTC. Protein product: CASTPLADNEQFF.

The V gene is TRBV30, the J gene TRBJ1-2; 7 bases align to TRBD1. The CDR3 is made up of 11 amino acids. Germline V lookup: CDR1 GTSNPN, CDR2 SVGIG (reference sequence). J gave up 4 bases and V 7 bases, and 3 bases lay outside the gene matches. The CDR3 region has the DNA TGTGCCTCCAACAGGGGCTATGGCTACACCTTC. Protein: CASNRGYGYTF.

The rearrangement uses TRBV11-2 and TRBJ1-6; unclear D gene. This CDR3 comprises 16 residues. Between the trimmed V and J ends, which lost 2 bases and 6 bases, there was a span of 14 bases. The germline V gene has CDR1 SGHAT and CDR2 FQNNGV. This chain's CDR3 is CASSLWSREANSPLHF. The CDR3 DNA follows: TGTGCCAGCAGCTTATGGTCGCGAGAAGCTAATTCACCCCTCCACTTT. Using reference TRBV11-2 and TRBJ1-6 for the parts outside the CDR3, the full variable domain is EAGVAQSPRYKIIEKRQSVAFWCNPISGHATLYWYQQILGQGPKLLIQFQNNGVVDDSQLPKDRFSAERLKGVDSTLKIQPAKLEDSAVYLCASSLWSREANSPLHFGNGTRLTVT.

The V gene is TRBV19, the J gene TRBJ1-5; no firm D call. Trimming took 3 bases from V and 5 from J, leaving 11 bases between them. CDR3 size: 14 residues. The germline V gene has CDR1 LNHDA and CDR2 SQIVND (reference sequence). The chain's CDR3 is CASSIRSGDQPQHF. As DNA, the CDR3 is TGTGCCAGTAGTATCCGCTCAGGCGATCAGCCCCAGCATTTT.

The CDR3: CASSQDLGSETQYF. The CDR3 region has the DNA TGCGCCAGCAGCCAAGATCTTGGGAGCGAGACCCAGTACTTC. The chain has TRBV4-1 and TRBJ2-5; TRBD2 might be the D (5 bases). Trimming took 0 bases from V and 5 from J, leaving 10 bases between them. Germline values: CDR1 MGHRA, CDR2 YSYEKL. This CDR3 has 14 residues.

This clone was recorded a few times. This chain joins TRBV7-9 and TRBJ2-1, with D possibly matching TRBD2 (6 bases). The CDR3 contains 16 residues. The germline V gene encodes CDR1 SEHNR and CDR2 FQNEAQ (reference sequence). The V gene lost 4 bases and the J gene lost 5 bases, with 18 bases spanning the gap. The CDR3: CASSSYPGTFNNEQFF. The CDR3, as DNA: TGTGCCAGCAGCTCATACCCCGGGACTTTTAACAATGAGCAGTTCTTC.

The chain uses TRBV28 and TRBJ2-1; TRBD1 aligns across 7 bases. The junction had 8 bases not matched to a gene; V was cut back by 6 bases and J by 3 bases. Germline values: CDR1 MDHEN, CDR2 SYDVKM. The CDR3 length is 15 residues. The CDR3 here is CASRVGGAGYNEQFF. The CDR3 DNA is TGTGCCAGCAGGGTAGGGGGCGCTGGCTACAATGAGCAGTTCTTC.

This sequence joins TRBV4-2 and TRBJ2-7, with D tentatively TRBD2 (5 bases). Trimming pared 4 bases from V and 2 bases from J, leaving 12 bases between. Germline values: CDR1 LGHNA, CDR2 YNFKEQ. CDR3 length: 14 amino acids. CDR3 in amino acids: CASSPDGGTYEQYF. The CDR3 DNA sequence: TGTGCCAGCAGCCCCGACGGAGGTACCTACGAGCAGTACTTC.

This clone was seen a single time. V gene TRBV5-1 combines with J gene TRBJ2-7; TRBD1 matches at 7 bases. Trimming removed 0 bases from V and 6 bases from J; junction bases left unmatched: 12. Germline V lookup: CDR1 SGHRS, CDR2 YFSETQ. The CDR3 is 16 amino acids. The CDR3 DNA follows: TGCGCCAGCAGCTTGGGGCCGACAGGGTTCAGCGGCGAGCAGTACTTC. Amino acid sequence: CASSLGPTGFSGEQYF.

This chain joins TRBV5-6 and TRBJ2-7; 7 nucleotides line up with TRBD2. The CDR3 loop spans 15 amino acids. Germline V gene data show CDR1 as SGHDT and CDR2 as YYEEEE. The V segment lost 6 bases and the J segment 3 bases; nucleotides outside the gene matches: 12. The CDR3 spells CASTGGGSDYYEQYF. CDR3 DNA sequence: TGTGCCAGCACGGGGGGTGGGTCTGATTACTACGAGCAGTACTTC.

The chain uses TRBV6-1 and TRBJ1-5; tentative D call: TRBD1 (5 bases). The germline V gene encodes CDR1 MNHNS and CDR2 SASEGT. The CDR3 is 15 residues long. The germline V and J ends were trimmed by 2 bases and 1 base, with 9 bases remaining between them. The DNA of the CDR3 is TGTGCCAGCAGTGAACAGGGATTAAGCAATCAGCCCCAGCATTTT. Translated, it gives CASSEQGLSNQPQHF.

V usage is TRBV5-6 and J usage is TRBJ1-2; 8 positions agree with TRBD1. Trimming cost V 4 bases and J 7 bases; bases outside gene matches: 12. CDR3 length: 15 residues. CDR1 is SGHDT, CDR2 YYEEEE, per germline. The CDR3, as DNA: TGTGCCAGCAGCCCGCCATCAGGGGGCGCGACTGGCTACACCTTC. This gives the protein CASSPPSGGATGYTF.

The genes are TRBV18 and TRBJ2-1; D is perhaps TRBD2 (6 bases). Trimming pared 3 bases from V and 7 bases from J, leaving 16 bases between. CDR3 size: 15 residues. Germline V lookup: CDR1 KGHSH, CDR2 LQKENI. The CDR3 sequence: CASSPRGDAPNEQFF. CDR3 nucleotide sequence: TGTGCCAGCTCACCCCGCGGGGACGCCCCGAATGAGCAGTTCTTC.

The CDR3 sequence: CANNVVETQYF. CDR3 bases: TGCGCCAACAACGTGGTGGAGACCCAGTACTTC. The chain employs TRBV23-1 and TRBJ2-5; no clear D gene. TRBV23-1 is labeled an ORF, and its function is uncertain. The V end was cut by 10 bases, the J end by 5 bases, with 11 bases between. The CDR3 covers 11 residues.

The chain couples TRBV16 to TRBJ1-2; maybe TRBD1 (6 bases). The CDR3 sequence is 16 residues long. Trimming pared 4 bases from V and 1 base from J, leaving 16 bases between. CDR1 is KGHSY, CDR2 FQNENV, per germline. CDR3 protein: CASSPHTGLLNYGYTF. The CDR3 bases are TGTGCCAGCAGCCCTCACACAGGGCTCCTTAACTATGGCTACACCTTC.

This clone was counted between two and nine times. This chain links TRBV5-1 with TRBJ1-2; perhaps TRBD1 as D (5 bases). Germline lookup yields CDR1 SGHRS and CDR2 YFSETQ. V was shortened by 3 bases and J by 0 bases, with 12 bases between the two germline ends. The CDR3 runs to 15 residues. CDR3 residues: CASSSKGSTNYGYTF. In DNA, the CDR3 is TGCGCCAGCAGCTCGAAGGGGTCGACTAACTATGGCTACACCTTC.

The chain carries TRBV2 and TRBJ1-1, with 8 nucleotides matching TRBD1. Germline V gene data show CDR1 as SNHLY and CDR2 as FYNNEI. The J segment lost 4 bases and the V segment lost 5 bases, leaving 15 bases of the junction unmatched. This CDR3 has 17 residues. CDR3 in DNA: TGTGCCAGCAGTTCAACCGGGACAGGCACCTGGGTCACTGAAGCTTTCTTT. Translation: CASSSTGTGTWVTEAFF. Full variable domain (rest looked up from reference TRBV2 and TRBJ1-1): EPEVTQTPSHQVTQMGQEVILRCVPISNHLYFYWYRQILGQKVEFLVSFYNNEISEKSEIFDDQFSVERPDGSNFTLKIRSTKLEDSAMYFCASSSTGTGTWVTEAFFGQGTRLTVV.

This CDR3 reads CASSSMTGSDHGYTF. The CDR3 DNA reads as TGTGCCAGCAGTTCCATGACAGGGTCTGATCATGGCTACACCTTC. This sequence joins TRBV6-5 and TRBJ1-2; 7 bases are a match to TRBD1. The CDR3 sequence is 15 residues long. With 4 bases clipped from V and 6 bases from J, the junction kept 11 bases outside the gene matches. CDR1 and CDR2 (germline): MNHEY, SVGAGI.